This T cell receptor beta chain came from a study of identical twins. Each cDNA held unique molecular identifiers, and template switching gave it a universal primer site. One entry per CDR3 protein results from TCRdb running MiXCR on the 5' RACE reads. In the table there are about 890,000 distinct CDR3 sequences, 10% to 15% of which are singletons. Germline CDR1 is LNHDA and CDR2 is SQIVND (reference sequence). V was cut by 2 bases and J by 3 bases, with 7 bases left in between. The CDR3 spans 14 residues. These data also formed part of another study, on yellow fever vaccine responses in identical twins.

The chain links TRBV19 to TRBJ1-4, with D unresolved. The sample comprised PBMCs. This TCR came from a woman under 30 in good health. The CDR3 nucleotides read TGTGCCAGTAGTATACAAGGGTCTAATGAAAAACTGTTTTTT. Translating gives CASSIQGSNEKLFF.